These 11 T cell receptor beta chains originate from one sample sequenced in a study of T and B cells in COVID-19 patients. Multiplex PCR with BIOMED2 TRB-A/B primer pools amplified TRB rearrangements. TCRdb reprocessed the multiplex PCR reads with MiXCR, giving one entry per CDR3 protein. This table holds 8,700 or so distinct CDR3 sequences, roughly 31% found once. Blood genomic DNA input for TRB amplification was roughly 220-500 ng. The material sequenced was blood. These receptors were collected from a human donor who had recovered from COVID-19.

This clonotype is termed medium-sized. The V and J genes are TRBV29-1 and TRBJ2-2, with D unclear. Trimming removed 3 bases from V and 8 bases from J, with 7 bases in between. Germline V gene sequence: CDR1 SQVTM, CDR2 ANQGSEA. The CDR3 is 11 residues long. The CDR3 reads CSVEGKGELFF. DNA of the CDR3: TGCAGCGTTGAGGGAAAAGGGGAGCTGTTTTTT.

By frequency in the sample, this clonotype is medium-sized. V gene TRBV19 combines with J gene TRBJ2-7; D possibly uses TRBD1 or TRBD2 (5 bases each). The CDR3 extends over 13 amino acids. Between the trimmed V and J ends, which lost 9 bases and 0 bases, there was a span of 12 bases. Germline CDR1 is LNHDA and CDR2 is SQIVND (reference sequence). The CDR3 DNA is TGTGCCAGCGGGGACGGTAGCTCCTACGAGCAGTACTTC. Its translation: CASGDGSSYEQYF.

This clonotype is labeled medium-sized. Compared with germline, one end of the junction differs, possibly owing to a read error. This chain connects TRBV6-5 to TRBJ2-1; tentatively, D is TRBD1 or TRBD2 (5 bases each). Looked up from germline, CDR1 is MNHEY and CDR2 is SVGAGI. This CDR3 is 20 amino acids long. CDR3 residues: CASSNSRARDGTRAHNEQFF. The DNA for the CDR3 is TGTGCCAGCAGTAACTCAAGGGCGAGGGACGGGACGAGGGCCCACAATGAGCAGTTCTTC.

This clonotype is judged medium-sized. The rearrangement uses TRBV29-1 and TRBJ2-2; 9 bases map to TRBD1. The germline CDR1 and CDR2 sequences are SQVTM and ANQGSEA. The CDR3 contains 13 residues. J lost 5 bases, V lost 6 bases, and 4 bases had no gene match. CDR3 sequence (DNA): TGCAGCGTCGGGACAGGGTCGACCGGGGAGCTGTTTTTT. Protein product: CSVGTGSTGELFF.

By its share, this clonotype is medium-sized (0.01 to 0.1%). This chain connects TRBV18 to TRBJ1-4; D uncertain. Trimming left V 2 bases short and J 5 bases short, with 6 bases between. The length of the CDR3 is 13 residues. Germline values: CDR1 KGHSH, CDR2 LQKENI. The CDR3, as DNA: TGTGCCAGCTCACCAACACAGAATGAAAAACTGTTTTTT. Encoded protein: CASSPTQNEKLFF.

The rearrangement joins TRBV7-9 to TRBJ1-1, with TRBD1 matching over 10 bases. With V trimmed by 4 bases and J by 1 base, 6 bases remained unmatched. Germline V gene sequence: CDR1 SEHNR, CDR2 FQNEAQ (reference sequence). The CDR3 has 16 residues. CDR3 in amino acids: CASSSRDRGKNTEAFF. DNA for the CDR3: TGTGCCAGCAGCTCCCGGGACAGGGGTAAGAACACTGAAGCTTTCTTT.

The V call is TRBV6-5, the J call TRBJ1-3, with D unresolved. The CDR3 has 16 residues. V was cut by 5 bases and J by 0 bases, with 14 bases left in between. Germline assignment: CDR1 MNHEY and CDR2 SVGAGI. CDR3 DNA sequence: TGTGCCAGCAGTCCGTCTCTTGGGCACTCTGGAAACACCATATATTTT. Translated, it gives CASSPSLGHSGNTIYF.

The chain is built from TRBV6-5 and TRBJ1-1; D uncertain. The germline V gene encodes CDR1 MNHEY and CDR2 SVGAGI. CDR3 length: 13 residues. The V end was cut by 5 bases, the J end by 3 bases, with 10 bases between. CDR3 amino acids: CASSTKRDTEAFF. The CDR3 DNA sequence: TGTGCCAGCAGTACTAAACGGGACACTGAAGCTTTCTTT.

This clonotype has only a few counts. V is TRBV5-6 and J is TRBJ1-1; maybe TRBD1 (5 bases). The CDR3 covers 15 residues. Germline CDR1 SGHDT, CDR2 YYEEEE. Between the trimmed V and J ends, which lost 5 bases and 2 bases, there was a span of 16 bases. CDR3 in DNA: TGTGCCAGCAGACCTGGGCGGGGCTACAACACTGAAGCTTTCTTT. Translating gives CASRPGRGYNTEAFF.

The V call is TRBV19, the J call TRBJ1-2; D is possibly TRBD1 (5 bases). V was clipped by 5 bases and J by 3 bases, with 10 bases between them. There are 13 residues in the CDR3. The germline CDR1 and CDR2 sequences are LNHDA and SQIVND (reference sequence). CDR3 loop: CASSLGQDYGYTF. CDR3 DNA sequence: TGTGCCAGTAGTTTAGGACAAGACTATGGCTACACCTTC. Full variable domain (rest looked up from reference TRBV19 and TRBJ1-2): DGGITQSPKYLFRKEGQNVTLSCEQNLNHDAMYWYRQDPGQGLRLIYYSQIVNDFQKGDIAEGYSVSREKKESFPLTVTSAQKNPTAFYLCASSLGQDYGYTFGSGTRLTVV.

This clonotype is a singleton in its sample. The rearrangement uses TRBV5-1 and TRBJ2-1; TRBD2 aligns across 15 bases. This CDR3 comprises 15 residues. Trimming took 5 bases from V and 6 from J; bases not matched to a gene: 3. The V gene's germline CDR1 is SGHRS and CDR2 YFSETQ. The CDR3 bases are TGCGCCAGCAGTTGGACTAGCGGGGGGGCCAATGAGCAGTTCTTC. Translating it yields CASSWTSGGANEQFF.